This entry describes one T cell receptor (beta chain). UMIs that included a 6-nucleotide sample barcode were added by template switching, which took place during cDNA synthesis. TCRdb derives one entry per CDR3 protein from the 5' RACE reads, leaving out DNA. The repertoire table contains 300,000 to 400,000 distinct CDR3 sequences. This record comes from a study of monozygotic twins with inflammatory bowel disease. This CDR3 is 18 amino acids long. CDR1 is SGHVS, CDR2 FQNEAQ, per germline. Sequenced: blood. This clonotype was sampled from a human donor with ulcerative colitis or Crohn's disease, or a healthy co-twin of an affected twin (not recorded which). The genes are TRBV7-8 and TRBJ1-6; lacking DNA, the TRBD1 call made by TCRdb goes unchecked. CDR3 sequence: CASSLAGDRATRNSPLHF.